The 2 T cell receptor beta chains below all came from one sample that was sequenced in a study of synovial regulatory T cells in juvenile arthritis. The table came from immunoSEQ multiplex PCR; TCRdb's copy has only in-frame clones and leaves some out. The sample holds some 840 clones. The synovial samples were synovial fluid, paired with peripheral blood from each active arthritis patient. Material: Treg cells from the synovium. Every receptor here comes from a donor between 2 and 29 years old with juvenile idiopathic arthritis.

According to its frequency, this clone is medium-sized (0.01 to 0.1%). The J gene is TRBJ2-2, the V gene TRBV18. The CDR3 has 15 amino acids. Only the protein is available. Germline loops: CDR1 KGHSH, CDR2 LQKENI. CDR3 sequence: CASSPARIRNGELFF.

Considering frequency, this clone is medium-sized (0.01 to 0.1%). V usage is TRBV7-7 and J usage is TRBJ2-3; the TCRdb D gene call, TRBD1, has no DNA to confirm it. The CDR3 loop spans 16 amino acids. No DNA is listed. Germline V gives CDR1 SSHAT, CDR2 FNYEAQ (reference sequence). CDR3 in amino acids: CASSLGGQASTDTQYF.